Below are 27 T cell receptor beta chains sequenced from a single sample in a study of blood T cell repertoires in COVID-19 (TCRdb year 2020). Library creation used the immunoSEQ multiplex PCR assay. The source is immuneACCESS, and TCRdb retained only in-frame sequences with V and J called. Part of the clones is not carried over; for the studies checked, unresolved V genes explain less than half of this, and the remainder is unexplained. The sample has tens of thousands of clones on record, over 80% of them singletons. The ten largest clones take up around 10% of the sample. Source material: peripheral blood. These TCRs come from an elderly man with acute or convalescent COVID-19.

Only a few counts were recorded for this clone. The V and J genes are TRBV28 and TRBJ1-6, with D possibly matching TRBD1 (6 bases). Germline CDR1 MDHEN, CDR2 SYDVKM. Deletions cut 5 bases from V and 9 bases from J, with 14 bases between. The CDR3 has 14 residues. The CDR3 region is CASSLQQGASPLHF. The CDR3 coding sequence is TGTGCCAGCAGTCTCCAACAGGGAGCTTCACCCCTCCACTTT.

This chain connects TRBV27 to TRBJ2-1; D is unclear. Trimming stripped 6 bases from V and 6 bases from J, with 12 bases between. The germline V gene has CDR1 MNHEY and CDR2 SMNVEV (reference sequence). There are 13 residues in the CDR3. CDR3 protein: CASSTQPINEQFF. The CDR3 DNA is TGTGCCAGCAGCACACAACCGATCAATGAGCAGTTCTTC.

The chain combines TRBV7-9 with TRBJ1-1; a weak D match, TRBD1 (6 bases). The germline V gene encodes CDR1 SEHNR and CDR2 FQNEAQ (reference sequence). V lost 2 bases, J lost 3 bases, and 10 bases lay in between. This CDR3 has 14 amino acids. This CDR3 reads CASSLRTDHTEAFF. In DNA, the CDR3 is TGTGCCAGCAGCTTAAGGACAGACCACACTGAAGCTTTCTTT.

The CDR3: CASSLGAQGPGQPQHF. In DNA form, the CDR3 reads TGTGCCAGCAGCTTAGGTGCCCAGGGGCCGGGGCAGCCCCAGCATTTT. The V call is TRBV7-2, the J call TRBJ1-5; a possible D gene is TRBD1 (6 bases). The CDR3 consists of 16 residues. Germline CDR1 SGHTA, CDR2 FQGNSA. Trimming removed 1 base at V and 7 bases at J, with 17 bases between.

This clone was recorded only once. CDR3 nucleotide sequence: TGTGCCAGCAGCCTAACAATCAGGGCTGACACTGAAGCTTTCTTT. Translated: CASSLTIRADTEAFF. The chain couples TRBV11-2 to TRBJ1-1; possible D gene TRBD1, 5 bases. With 5 bases removed from V and 3 bases from J, the gap between germline ends came to 16 bases. CDR3 size: 15 residues. Germline CDR1 SGHAT, CDR2 FQNNGV.

This chain joins TRBV14 and TRBJ1-2, with D unclear. From germline, CDR1 is SGHDN and CDR2 FVKESK. The ends were cut back, 3 bases at V and 3 bases at J, with 8 bases in the middle. This CDR3 is 13 amino acids long. The CDR3 spells CASSHFIDYGYTF. In DNA, the CDR3 is TGTGCCAGCAGCCACTTTATTGACTATGGCTACACCTTC.

J is TRBJ2-7 and V is TRBV3-1 (or the pseudogene TRBV3-2), with D tentatively TRBD1 (5 bases). V lost 0 bases and J lost 2, with 8 bases in between. Germline CDR1 LGHDT, CDR2 YNNKEL (reference sequence). The CDR3 is 14 residues long. CDR3 in DNA: TGTGCCAGCAGCCAAGACAGGGCACCCTACGAGCAGTACTTC. It translates to CASSQDRAPYEQYF.

J is TRBJ1-5 and V is TRBV4-2, with D tentatively TRBD1 (6 bases). The germline V gene has CDR1 LGHNA and CDR2 YNFKEQ. The V end lost 1 base, the J end lost 3 bases, and 7 bases lay between the germline ends. CDR3 length equals 14 residues. CDR3 sequence reads: CASSQGQANQPQHF. CDR3 sequence (DNA): TGTGCCAGCAGCCAAGGACAGGCCAATCAGCCCCAGCATTTT.

This clone was counted a single time. V is TRBV5-1 and J is TRBJ2-7; 9 bases line up with TRBD2. The germline V gene has CDR1 SGHRS and CDR2 YFSETQ. This CDR3 has 14 amino acids. Trimming cost V 4 bases and J 3 bases; bases outside gene matches: 5. CDR3 DNA: TGCGCCAGCAGCGCCGGGACTAGCAGCTACGAGCAGTACTTC. It yields the protein CASSAGTSSYEQYF.

The V and J genes are TRBV5-1 and TRBJ2-7; tentative D call: TRBD2 (6 bases). V was clipped by 0 bases and J by 0 bases, with 13 bases between them. The CDR3 sequence is 16 residues long. CDR1 is SGHRS and CDR2 is YFSETQ in the germline V gene. CDR3 nucleotide sequence: TGCGCCAGCAGCTTGGATCCCGAGCGGGTCTCCTACGAGCAGTACTTC. Translating gives CASSLDPERVSYEQYF.

Points on this clone: The same CDR3 is also encoded by other DNA sequences in this sample. The V and J genes are TRBV5-1 and TRBJ1-1; tentatively, D is TRBD1 (5 bases). CDR1 is SGHRS, CDR2 YFSETQ, per germline. The germline V and J ends were trimmed by 2 bases and 1 base, with 6 bases remaining between them. This CDR3 is built from 13 residues. The DNA for the CDR3 is TGCGCCAGCAGCTTACAGGAGAACACTGAAGCTTTCTTT. This codes for CASSLQENTEAFF. The entire variable domain, with the rest obtained from reference TRBV5-1 and TRBJ1-1, is as follows: KAGVTQTPRYLIKTRGQQVTLSCSPISGHRSVSWYQQTPGQGLQFLFEYFSETQRNKGNFPGRFSGRQFSNSRSEMNVSTLELGDSALYLCASSLQENTEAFFGQGTRLTVV.

The chain joins TRBV7-8 to TRBJ1-6, with D possibly being TRBD1 (5 bases). This CDR3 is built from 13 residues. Between the trimmed V and J ends, which lost 5 bases and 5 bases, there was a span of 7 bases. Germline V lookup: CDR1 SGHVS, CDR2 FQNEAQ. CDR3 coding DNA: TGTGCCAGCAGCCTGACAGATAATTCACCCCTCCACTTT. Amino acids: CASSLTDNSPLHF.

The V gene is TRBV5-6, the J gene TRBJ2-5; 14 bases agree with TRBD2. V gave up 4 bases and J gave up 6 bases; unmatched junction bases: 11. CDR3 length: 17 amino acids. CDR1 is SGHDT and CDR2 is YYEEEE in the germline V gene. In DNA form, the CDR3 reads TGTGCCAGCAGCCTCGAACGACTAGCGGGGGGGCCGAAGACCCAGTACTTC. Encoded protein: CASSLERLAGGPKTQYF.

The chain employs TRBV7-6 and TRBJ2-4, with a weak D call TRBD2 (6 bases). This CDR3 spans 14 amino acids. CDR1 and CDR2 from the germline V gene are SGHVS and FNYEAQ. V lost 0 bases and J lost 6, with 9 bases in between. The CDR3 sequence is CASSLAPGVNIQYF. DNA for the CDR3: TGTGCCAGCAGCTTAGCCCCGGGGGTAAACATTCAGTACTTC.

This clone was found once. This chain joins TRBV3-1 (or the pseudogene TRBV3-2) and TRBJ2-5, with 8 bases lining up with TRBD2. This CDR3 spans 13 amino acids. Looked up from germline, CDR1 is LGHDT and CDR2 is YNNKEL (reference sequence). V shed 6 bases and J 6 bases; nucleotides not matched to a gene: 6. The CDR3 region has the DNA TGTGCCAGCAGTCCGAGCGGGGGTCAGACCCAGTACTTC. Translated, it gives CASSPSGGQTQYF.

The chain joins TRBV3-1 (or the pseudogene TRBV3-2) to TRBJ2-5; TRBD1 matches 8 bases. The CDR3 has 16 residues. Germline V gene data show CDR1 as LGHDT and CDR2 as YNNKEL (reference sequence). The ends lost 6 bases at V and 6 bases at J; junction bases unmatched: 15. For the CDR3, the DNA is TGTGCCAGCAGTACAGGGGGACCCACCCCGGGTAAGACCCAGTACTTC. This translates into CASSTGGPTPGKTQYF.

The chain carries TRBV28 and TRBJ1-5, with D uncertain. Per germline, CDR1 MDHEN and CDR2 SYDVKM. The CDR3 sequence is 11 residues long. Trimming took 6 bases from V and 6 from J, leaving 6 bases between them. The CDR3 loop reads CASRGSQPQHF. The CDR3 coding sequence is TGTGCCAGCAGAGGGAGTCAGCCCCAGCATTTT.

DNA for the CDR3: TGTGCCAGCAGCTTAACCAGCGGGGGAGTGGGGCCAGATACGCAGTATTTT. Its protein product is CASSLTSGGVGPDTQYF. The V gene is TRBV7-3, the J gene TRBJ2-3; 8 nucleotides match TRBD2. The CDR3 has 17 residues. V trimming: 0 bases; J trimming: 4 bases; junction bases outside the gene matches: 9. CDR1 is SGHTA, CDR2 FQGTGA, per germline.

The V gene is TRBV6-1, the J gene TRBJ2-7; D is possibly TRBD1 (5 bases). The CDR3 runs 14 residues. The V gene lost 3 bases and the J gene lost 1 base, with 10 bases spanning the gap. Germline V gene data show CDR1 as MNHNS and CDR2 as SASEGT. The CDR3 protein is CASSENRHSYEQYF. CDR3 in DNA: TGTGCCAGCAGTGAGAACAGGCATTCCTACGAGCAGTACTTC.

The J gene is TRBJ1-3, the V gene TRBV18; D remains unclear. V shed 10 bases and J shed 0 bases, with 7 bases lying between them. The CDR3 extends over 12 amino acids. Germline CDR1 is KGHSH and CDR2 is LQKENI. The CDR3 DNA follows: TGTGCCACACAATCCTCTGGAAACACCATATATTTT. Translation: CATQSSGNTIYF. Combining the CDR3 with reference TRBV18 and TRBJ1-3 gives the whole variable domain NAGVMQNPRHLVRRRGQEARLRCSPMKGHSHVYWYRQLPEEGLKFMVYLQKENIIDESGMPKERFSAEFPKEGPSILRIQQVVRGDSAAYFCATQSSGNTIYFGEGSWLTVV.

This rearrangement joins TRBV3-1 (or the pseudogene TRBV3-2) to TRBJ2-1, with a tentative D call TRBD2 (7 bases). The CDR3 totals 17 residues. Germline V gives CDR1 LGHDT, CDR2 YNNKEL (reference sequence). Trimming removed 0 bases from V and 1 base from J, with 13 bases in between. Here the CDR3 DNA reads TGTGCCAGCAGCCAAGATGGGGGGGGCGGGTCCTACAATGAGCAGTTCTTC. Translated: CASSQDGGGGSYNEQFF.

The CDR3 nucleotides read TGTGCCAGCAGTCTTACAGGGTACGGTTCACCCCTCCACTTT. It translates to CASSLTGYGSPLHF. The chain joins TRBV3-1 (or the pseudogene TRBV3-2) to TRBJ1-6; D perhaps matches TRBD1 (6 bases). The CDR3 runs 14 residues. Germline V gives CDR1 LGHDT, CDR2 YNNKEL (reference sequence). V was shortened by 6 bases and J by 9 bases, with 15 bases between the two germline ends.

V usage is TRBV5-4 and J usage is TRBJ2-1; 8 bases match TRBD2. CDR3 size: 15 residues. Trimming cost V 6 bases and J 10 bases; bases outside gene matches: 15. CDR1 SGHNT and CDR2 YYREEE come from the germline V gene (reference sequence). CDR3 loop: CASTLSGGGKGEQFF. The CDR3 nucleotides read TGTGCCAGCACCCTGAGCGGGGGCGGGAAGGGCGAGCAGTTCTTC.

In nucleotides, the CDR3 is TGTGCCAGCAGTGAAGCGCCAGGAGGGAAGTACGAGCAGTACTTC. Protein product: CASSEAPGGKYEQYF. V usage is TRBV6-1 and J usage is TRBJ2-7; D might be TRBD2 (6 bases). V was shortened by 0 bases and J by 4 bases, with 13 bases between the two germline ends. The CDR3 extends over 15 amino acids. Germline CDR1 and CDR2: MNHNS and SASEGT.

This clone was observed a single time. Here the CDR3 DNA reads TGTGCCAGCAGCTTTACCGGGACAGGGGAAAACATTCAGTACTTC. This gives the protein CASSFTGTGENIQYF. This sequence joins TRBV9 and TRBJ2-4; 10 bases align to TRBD1. The V gene's germline CDR1 is SGDLS and CDR2 YYNGEE. There are 15 residues in the CDR3. Unmatched junction bases numbered 6, after V lost 4 bases and J lost 5 bases.

V gene TRBV7-9 combines with J gene TRBJ1-6; no definite D call. The CDR3 consists of 15 residues. The V gene lost 1 base and the J gene lost 7 bases, with 11 bases spanning the gap. CDR1 and CDR2 from the germline V gene are SEHNR and FQNEAQ (reference sequence). The CDR3 coding sequence is TGTGCCAGCAGCTTAGGGAGGGAACGGAATTCACCCCTCCACTTT. Translated, it gives CASSLGRERNSPLHF.

The rearrangement links TRBV7-9 to TRBJ1-3; D not certain. Looked up from germline, CDR1 is SEHNR and CDR2 is FQNEAQ (reference sequence). The V end lost 1 base, the J end lost 0 bases, and 7 bases lay between the germline ends. The CDR3 sequence is 15 residues long. CDR3 protein: CASSLGRSSGNTIYF. The CDR3 DNA reads TGTGCCAGCAGCTTAGGAAGGAGCTCTGGAAACACCATATATTTT.